Listed below are T cell receptor beta chains from one sample, sequenced in a study of breast tumors, draining lymph nodes, adjacent tissues. Each CDR3 protein gets one entry after TCRdb re-called the multiplex PCR reads with MiXCR. This table has about 220,000 distinct CDR3 sequences, around 34% appearing once. Sequencing was carried out using axillary lymph node tissue. The receptors shown here come from a female donor with breast cancer. Some clones in this sample may be carry-over from other donors' samples. The CDR3 runs from the conserved cysteine through the conserved F or W. The D gene is left open where the match is weak. Where a row states a size, it is once, few, many or the class of an expanded clone; other rows omit it.

clone_size	d_call	v_call	j_call	cdr3_nt	cdr3_aa
.	.	TRBV10-2	TRBJ1-1	TGCGCCAGCAGCCCGGGAGGGTGGAGGAACACTGAAGCTTTCTTT	CASSPGGWRNTEAFF
many	.	TRBV5-4	TRBJ1-6	TGTGCCAGCAGCTTGACAGCCAATTCACCCCTCCACTTT	CASSLTANSPLHF
.	TRBD1	TRBV6-1	TRBJ2-5	TGTGCCGGCAGTCAAGGGCTTAGACAGGGCCAAGAGACCCAGTACTTC	CAGSQGLRQGQETQYF
many	.	TRBV29-1	TRBJ1-5	TGCAGCGGGACCCCGGGGCCCCAGCATTTT	CSGTPGPQHF
many	.	TRBV6-1	TRBJ1-2	TGTGCCAGCAGTGAAAGGGATGCCTATGGCTACACCTTC	CASSERDAYGYTF
many	.	TRBV20-1	TRBJ2-2	TGCAGTGCTAGAGATGTGGGGAGGTCCGCGGGCACCGGGGAGCTGTTTTTT	CSARDVGRSAGTGELFF
many	.	TRBV7-2	TRBJ2-5	TGTGCCAGCAGCTTAGTTGTGGGGCAACAAGAGACCCAGTACTTC	CASSLVVGQQETQYF
.	.	TRBV20-1	TRBJ2-2	TGCAGTGCTAGACGGAAGAGACAGCCGACCACCGGGGAGCTGTTTTTT	CSARRKRQPTTGELFF
many	TRBD1	TRBV12-3/TRBV12-4	TRBJ2-5	TGTGCCAGCAGTCACCGGACAGGGGGAGTAGGAGAGACCCAGTACTTC	CASSHRTGGVGETQYF
many	.	TRBV12-3/TRBV12-4	TRBJ2-1	TGTGCCAGCAGTTTATCTCCGGGGACGACCAATGAGCAGTTCTTC	CASSLSPGTTNEQFF
many	.	TRBV12-3/TRBV12-4	TRBJ2-5	TGTGCCAGCAGTTTAGGTCTGAAAGAGACCCAGTACTTC	CASSLGLKETQYF
many	.	TRBV11-2	TRBJ1-4	TGTGCCAGCAGCCCTGGGACGAGGCCAAATGAAAAACTGTTTTTT	CASSPGTRPNEKLFF
many	TRBD1	TRBV20-1	TRBJ1-6	TGCAGTGCTAGAGAGTTGGGTGGGGGCGGGACAGGATATTCACCCCTCCACTTT	CSARELGGGGTGYSPLHF
.	TRBD2	TRBV7-2	TRBJ2-7	TGTGCCAGCAGCTCAACTAGCGGGAGGGCCCTCGGGGAGCTGTACTTC	CASSSTSGRALGELYF
once	TRBD1	TRBV19	TRBJ1-5	TGTGCCAGTAGTGGGACAGGGTTCGATCAGCCCCAGCATTTT	CASSGTGFDQPQHF
many	.	TRBV4-1	TRBJ2-6	TGCGCCAGCAGCGCACAGGGCCCTGGGGCCAACGTCCTGACTTTC	CASSAQGPGANVLTF
many	.	TRBV14	TRBJ2-2	TGTGCCAGCAGCCAAGGCGCCGGGGAGCTGTTTTTT	CASSQGAGELFF
medium-sized	.	TRBV2	TRBJ1-6	TGTGCCAGCAGTGAAGCGCGGGGGGCTCATTCACCCCTCCACTTT	CASSEARGAHSPLHF
.	.	TRBV5-4	TRBJ2-7	TGTGCCAGCAGCTCTGGCTCTGCGAGCTCCTACGAGCAGTACTTC	CASSSGSASSYEQYF
.	TRBD1	TRBV19	TRBJ2-3	TGTGCCAGTATAAAGGGACAGGGGGATACGCAGTATTTT	CASIKGQGDTQYF
many	.	TRBV4-2	TRBJ1-3	TGTGCCAGCAGCCAAGATCTCACAGCTGGAAACACCATATATTTT	CASSQDLTAGNTIYF
.	.	TRBV5-1	TRBJ1-1	TGCGCCAGCAGCTTGGCCGGGGGGCGAACGAACACTGAAGCTTTCTTT	CASSLAGGRTNTEAFF
many	TRBD2	TRBV4-2	TRBJ2-3	TGTGCCAGCAGCCAAGAAAGCGGGAGGCCCCAGGGAGATACGCAGTATTTT	CASSQESGRPQGDTQYF
many	TRBD1	TRBV10-3	TRBJ1-4	TGTGCCATCAGCGAGGGACAGCCGCTAGACAATGAAAAACTGTTTTTT	CAISEGQPLDNEKLFF
many	TRBD2	TRBV20-1	TRBJ2-5	TGCAGTGCTAGGAGACTAGCCGAAGAGACCCAGTACTTC	CSARRLAEETQYF
many	.	TRBV5-1	TRBJ1-2	TGCGCCAGCAGCTCCGGACGGGAGTGGGGCTACACCTTC	CASSSGREWGYTF
.	.	TRBV7-9	TRBJ2-1	TGTGCCAGCAGCCTAGGACATGCACGACTCGACAATGAGCAGTTCTTC	CASSLGHARLDNEQFF
.	TRBD2	TRBV7-2	TRBJ2-5	TGTGCCAGCAGCTTAGGACTAGCGGGGGGGCCCCAAGAGACCCAGTACTTC	CASSLGLAGGPQETQYF
.	TRBD1	TRBV7-6	TRBJ2-1	TGTGCCGTGACGACAGGGAACGGCTCCTACAATGAGCAGTTCTTC	CAVTTGNGSYNEQFF
once	.	TRBV6-6	TRBJ2-7	TGTGCCAGCAGTCACTCGGGAGAAAACGCCTACGGGCAGTACTTC	CASSHSGENAYGQYF
.	TRBD2	TRBV7-6	TRBJ2-5	TGTGCCAGCAGCTCACTAGCGCAGAACACCGGGGAGACCCAGTACTTC	CASSSLAQNTGETQYF
few	.	TRBV18	TRBJ2-7	TGTGCCAGCTCCTCGGTAGTCTACGAGCAGTACTTC	CASSSVVYEQYF
once	.	TRBV4-1	TRBJ1-1	TGCGCCAGCAGCCAAGATAAGGGAACGAACACTGAAGCTTTCTTT	CASSQDKGTNTEAFF
many	TRBD2	TRBV7-2	TRBJ2-2	TGTGCCAGCAGCTTAGCTGGGACTAGCGGGGGCCCGAACACCGGGGAGCTGTTTTTT	CASSLAGTSGGPNTGELFF
many	TRBD2	TRBV6-6	TRBJ2-1	TGTGCCAGCGGGACTAGCGGGAGGAGGACCTACAATGAGCAGTTCTTC	CASGTSGRRTYNEQFF